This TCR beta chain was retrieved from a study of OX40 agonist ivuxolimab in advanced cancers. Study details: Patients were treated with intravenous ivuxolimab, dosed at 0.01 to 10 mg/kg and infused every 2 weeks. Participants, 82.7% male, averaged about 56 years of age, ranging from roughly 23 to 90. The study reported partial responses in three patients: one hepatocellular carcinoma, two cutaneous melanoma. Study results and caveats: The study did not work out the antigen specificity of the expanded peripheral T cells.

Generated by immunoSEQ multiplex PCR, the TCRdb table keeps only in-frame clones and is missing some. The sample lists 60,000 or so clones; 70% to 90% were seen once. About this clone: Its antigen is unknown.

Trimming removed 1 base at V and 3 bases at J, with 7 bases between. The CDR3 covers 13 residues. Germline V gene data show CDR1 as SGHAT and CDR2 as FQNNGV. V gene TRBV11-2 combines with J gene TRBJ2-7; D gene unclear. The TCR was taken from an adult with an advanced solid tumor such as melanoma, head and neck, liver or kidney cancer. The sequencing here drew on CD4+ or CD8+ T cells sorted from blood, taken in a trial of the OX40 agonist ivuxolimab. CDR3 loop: CASSLVRDYEQYF. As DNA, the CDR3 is TGTGCCAGCAGCTTAGTTAGGGACTACGAGCAGTACTTC. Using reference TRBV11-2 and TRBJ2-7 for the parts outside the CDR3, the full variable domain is EAGVAQSPRYKIIEKRQSVAFWCNPISGHATLYWYQQILGQGPKLLIQFQNNGVVDDSQLPKDRFSAERLKGVDSTLKIQPAKLEDSAVYLCASSLVRDYEQYFGPGTRLTVT.